The 12 T cell receptor beta chains below all came from one sample that was sequenced in a study of blood T cells in healthy people across ages. Sample-barcoded 5' priming and a J-beta primer mix drove a second PCR of roughly 7 to 11 cycles. TCRdb re-analysed the 5' RACE reads in MiXCR, keeping a single row per CDR3 protein. The sample carries roughly 1,500,000 distinct CDR3 sequences, around 36% recorded once. The specimen was blood. All receptors come from a woman aged 25 to 39 in good health.

A note on this clonotype: Relative to the germline gene, one junction end is altered; a read error may explain this. The gene calls are TRBV12-3 or TRBV12-4 and TRBJ2-3; the match to TRBD1 covers 11 bases. This CDR3 region has 16 residues. DNA for the CDR3: TGTGCCAGCAGTTTAGGGACAGGGGGCCGCACAGATGCGCAGTATTTT. Its protein product is CASSLGTGGRTDAQYF.

This clonotype was seen more than once but under ten times. V usage is TRBV28 and J usage is TRBJ2-7, with 16 bases identical to TRBD2. This CDR3 contains 18 residues. J was trimmed by 0 bases and V by 3 bases; bases with no gene match: 5. Looked up from germline, CDR1 is MDHEN and CDR2 is SYDVKM. CDR3 sequence: CASSFEGLAGGPSYEQYF. CDR3 nucleotides: TGTGCCAGCAGTTTCGAGGGACTAGCGGGAGGGCCCTCCTACGAGCAGTACTTC.

The chain employs TRBV20-1 and TRBJ1-2; 8 nucleotides agree with TRBD1. The CDR3 spans 15 residues. Unmatched junction bases numbered 15, after V lost 5 bases and J lost 7 bases. Per the germline V gene, CDR1 is DFQATT and CDR2 is SNEGSKA (reference sequence). The chain's CDR3 is CSALNRGIILGGYTF. CDR3 DNA sequence: TGCAGTGCTTTAAACAGGGGGATAATCCTAGGTGGCTACACCTTC.

This clonotype was seen a few times. A much larger clone differs by one base, so this may be a read error. The rearrangement links TRBV7-2 to TRBJ2-7; TRBD1 matches 8 bases. J was trimmed by 0 bases and V by 4 bases; bases with no gene match: 2. Germline loops: CDR1 SGHTA, CDR2 FQGNSA. The CDR3 has 14 amino acids. The DNA for the CDR3 is TGTGCCAGCAGCTGGGACAGGACCTCCTACGAGCAGTACTTC. Translation gives CASSWDRTSYEQYF.

The chain uses TRBV2 and TRBJ2-2, with unresolved D. Germline CDR1 is SNHLY and CDR2 is FYNNEI. This CDR3 spans 12 amino acids. V was trimmed by 7 bases and J by 3 bases, leaving 6 bases between them. The CDR3 region has the DNA TGTGCCAGCACTGCGCACACCGGGGAGCTGTTTTTT. This codes for CASTAHTGELFF. The whole variable domain, remainder taken from reference TRBV2 and TRBJ2-2, is EPEVTQTPSHQVTQMGQEVILRCVPISNHLYFYWYRQILGQKVEFLVSFYNNEISEKSEIFDDQFSVERPDGSNFTLKIRSTKLEDSAMYFCASTAHTGELFFGEGSRLTVL.

The chain employs TRBV9 and TRBJ2-3; D remains unclear. V was shortened by 4 bases and J by 4 bases, with 10 bases between the two germline ends. Germline CDR1 is SGDLS and CDR2 is YYNGEE. The CDR3 is 13 amino acids. The DNA for the CDR3 is TGTGCCAGCAGCCCCCTGAGCGCAGATACGCAGTATTTT. Protein: CASSPLSADTQYF.

This chain links TRBV2 with TRBJ1-4; D unresolved. V lost 7 bases, J lost 8 bases, and 8 bases lay in between. CDR1 is SNHLY and CDR2 is FYNNEI in the germline V gene. This CDR3 has 11 residues. The CDR3 protein is CASMGREKLFF. Here the CDR3 DNA reads TGTGCCAGCATGGGCAGAGAAAAACTGTTTTTT.

On this clonotype: With a much larger clone just one base away, this may be a read error. The rearrangement uses TRBV12-3 or TRBV12-4 and TRBJ2-5, with TRBD2 as a possible D gene (5 bases). The CDR3 loop spans 16 amino acids. V was pared by 5 bases and J by 3 bases, with 19 bases between. Here the CDR3 DNA reads TGTGCCAGCAGTGGGCCCGGAATTCGGGAAGAAGAGACCCAGTACTTC. Its protein is CASSGPGIREEETQYF.

This sequence joins TRBV7-3 and TRBJ2-7, with D perhaps matching TRBD1 (6 bases). The V end lost 2 bases, the J end lost 6 bases, and 20 bases lay between the germline ends. The CDR3 is 16 residues long. Germline assignment: CDR1 SGHTA and CDR2 FQGTGA. The DNA for the CDR3 is TGTGCCAGCAGCTTAGCTCGGACAGTGCGACATAGCGAGCAGTACTTC. Amino acids: CASSLARTVRHSEQYF.

This clonotype was found a few times. The CDR3 loop reads CSTGGDSKVADTQYF. Written as DNA, the CDR3 is TGCAGTACTGGGGGTGACTCGAAGGTAGCAGATACGCAGTATTTT. This sequence joins TRBV20-1 and TRBJ2-3, with D possibly being TRBD1 or TRBD2 (5 bases each). The CDR3 runs to 15 residues. V dropped 8 bases and J dropped 4 bases, with 22 bases sitting between them. CDR1 DFQATT and CDR2 SNEGSKA come from the germline V gene (reference sequence).

The genes are TRBV12-3 or TRBV12-4 and TRBJ2-5; D possibly corresponds to TRBD2 (6 bases). Trimming left V 5 bases short and J 7 bases short, with 11 bases between. The CDR3 is 12 residues long. CDR3 amino acids: CASSAGSGTQYF. The CDR3 bases are TGTGCCAGCAGTGCGGGGTCGGGGACCCAGTACTTC.

The V gene is TRBV30, the J gene TRBJ1-2; TRBD1 aligns across 7 bases. Trimming took 2 bases from V and 4 from J; bases not matched to a gene: 7. The CDR3 is 14 residues long. The germline V gene has CDR1 GTSNPN and CDR2 SVGIG (reference sequence). The DNA for the CDR3 is TGTGCCTGGAGTCGACAGGGCTCAGGCTATGGCTACACCTTC. The encoded protein is CAWSRQGSGYGYTF.